This is a list of T cell receptor beta chains from one sample in a study of T cell responses to AZD1222 COVID-19 vaccine. The assay was immunoSEQ multiplex PCR, and TCRdb's table has in-frame clones only and misses some. The sample has about 70,000 clones; 88% are singletons. Sequenced material: peripheral blood, taken 28 days after the second dose of the MenACWY control vaccine. These receptors all come from an adult who received the MenACWY meningococcal vaccine as a control. CDR3s include the opening cysteine and the closing phenylalanine or tryptophan. A D gene is named only where the DNA matches it firmly. Clone size, where shown, is once, few, many, or a class for clones that have expanded.

CDR3nt: TGTGCCAGCAGTTCTGTACCACCTTATGGCTACACCTTC; CDR3aa: CASSSVPPYGYTF; abundance: -; d_gene: -; len: 13; j_gene: TRBJ1-2; v_gene: TRBV12-3/TRBV12-4
CDR3nt: TGTGCCAGCTCACGGGACAGGGGACCCAATCTGTCCCAGCATTTT; CDR3aa: CASSRDRGPNLSQHF; abundance: -; d_gene: TRBD1; len: 15; j_gene: TRBJ1-5; v_gene: TRBV18
CDR3nt: TGTGCCAGCAGCAAATGGGGGACCCCGACCTACGAGCAGTACTTC; CDR3aa: CASSKWGTPTYEQYF; abundance: -; d_gene: -; len: 15; j_gene: TRBJ2-7; v_gene: TRBV21-1
CDR3nt: TGTGCCAGCAGCACCAGACAGGATTCACCCCTCCACTTT; CDR3aa: CASSTRQDSPLHF; abundance: -; d_gene: -; len: 13; j_gene: TRBJ1-6; v_gene: TRBV7-2
CDR3nt: TGTGCCACCAGTGATTCCCACGGGGGAGGAGCAGATGGCTACACCTTC; CDR3aa: CATSDSHGGGADGYTF; abundance: -; d_gene: -; len: 16; j_gene: TRBJ1-2; v_gene: TRBV24-1
CDR3nt: TGTGCCTGGAGTACGACCGGGACTAGCGGGAGGGGTTACAAGCAGTACTTC; CDR3aa: CAWSTTGTSGRGYKQYF; abundance: -; d_gene: TRBD2; len: 17; j_gene: TRBJ2-7; v_gene: TRBV30
CDR3nt: TGTGCCAGCAGTTTGAGGGGGGAGCCTTATGGCTACACCTTC; CDR3aa: CASSLRGEPYGYTF; abundance: -; d_gene: -; len: 14; j_gene: TRBJ1-2; v_gene: TRBV6-2/TRBV6-3
CDR3nt: TGTGCCAGCGTGGAGGGGGCGGCCACTGAAGCTTTCTTT; CDR3aa: CASVEGAATEAFF; abundance: -; d_gene: TRBD1; len: 13; j_gene: TRBJ1-1; v_gene: TRBV28
CDR3nt: TGTGCCAGCAGCTTCGGACAGGTGAACACCGGGGAGCTGTTTTTT; CDR3aa: CASSFGQVNTGELFF; abundance: -; d_gene: TRBD1; len: 15; j_gene: TRBJ2-2; v_gene: TRBV5-4
CDR3nt: TGTGCCACCAGTGAGGGGGGGACCACTGAAGCTTTCTTT; CDR3aa: CATSEGGTTEAFF; abundance: -; d_gene: -; len: 13; j_gene: TRBJ1-1; v_gene: TRBV24-1
CDR3nt: TGCAGCGTTGAAGATTGGCTACAGGGGAAAGGGTATGGCTACACCTTC; CDR3aa: CSVEDWLQGKGYGYTF; abundance: -; d_gene: TRBD1; len: 16; j_gene: TRBJ1-2; v_gene: TRBV29-1
CDR3nt: TGTGCCAGCAAAGCGGAAGAGACCCAGTACTTC; CDR3aa: CASKAEETQYF; abundance: once; d_gene: -; len: 11; j_gene: TRBJ2-5; v_gene: TRBV6-4
CDR3nt: TGTGCCAGCTCCACAGGGGACACTGAAGCTTTCTTT; CDR3aa: CASSTGDTEAFF; abundance: -; d_gene: TRBD1; len: 12; j_gene: TRBJ1-1; v_gene: TRBV10-3
CDR3nt: TGTGCCAGCAGTTTACGGGGGCCGACCTACGAGCAGTACTTC; CDR3aa: CASSLRGPTYEQYF; abundance: -; d_gene: -; len: 14; j_gene: TRBJ2-7; v_gene: TRBV28
CDR3nt: TGTGCCAGCAGCTTGTCCCGTCAGGGGTCTGAAGCTTTCTTT; CDR3aa: CASSLSRQGSEAFF; abundance: -; d_gene: -; len: 14; j_gene: TRBJ1-1; v_gene: TRBV5-5
CDR3nt: TGTGCCAGCACCCAACTCCAGACAACTAATCAGCCCCAGCATTTT; CDR3aa: CASTQLQTTNQPQHF; abundance: -; d_gene: -; len: 15; j_gene: TRBJ1-5; v_gene: TRBV7-8
CDR3nt: TGCGCCAGCAGGAAAACAGGGCTGAACACTGAAGCTTTCTTT; CDR3aa: CASRKTGLNTEAFF; abundance: -; d_gene: -; len: 14; j_gene: TRBJ1-1; v_gene: TRBV4-3
CDR3nt: TGTGCCAGCAGCTTATGCGGGATTTGCTCCTACAATGAGCAGTTCTTC; CDR3aa: CASSLCGICSYNEQFF; abundance: few; d_gene: -; len: 16; j_gene: TRBJ2-1; v_gene: TRBV7-4
CDR3nt: TGTGCCAGCAGCCGCCAGGGAGACACTGAAGCTTTCTTT; CDR3aa: CASSRQGDTEAFF; abundance: -; d_gene: -; len: 13; j_gene: TRBJ1-1; v_gene: TRBV7-2
CDR3nt: TGTGCCGGAAACCGGGACAGCTCCTACGAGCAGTACTTC; CDR3aa: CAGNRDSSYEQYF; abundance: -; d_gene: TRBD1; len: 13; j_gene: TRBJ2-7; v_gene: TRBV7-9
CDR3nt: TGTGCCAGCTCATGGGGAGAGCGGGGACACTACGAGCAGTACTTC; CDR3aa: CASSWGERGHYEQYF; abundance: -; d_gene: -; len: 15; j_gene: TRBJ2-7; v_gene: TRBV6-5
CDR3nt: TGTGCCAGTGGGCGACTTACGATGAACACTGAAGCTTTCTTT; CDR3aa: CASGRLTMNTEAFF; abundance: -; d_gene: -; len: 14; j_gene: TRBJ1-1; v_gene: TRBV19
CDR3nt: TGTGCCAGTAGTAGCTACAGGGGCCCGAATTATCAGCCCCAGCATTTT; CDR3aa: CASSSYRGPNYQPQHF; abundance: -; d_gene: TRBD1; len: 16; j_gene: TRBJ1-5; v_gene: TRBV19
CDR3nt: TGTGCCAGCAGCTTATCGACTAGCGGGAGCTACGAGCAGTACTTC; CDR3aa: CASSLSTSGSYEQYF; abundance: -; d_gene: TRBD2; len: 15; j_gene: TRBJ2-7; v_gene: TRBV7-6
CDR3nt: TGTGCCAGCAGCCGAGACTCAAATTCACCCCTCCACTTT; CDR3aa: CASSRDSNSPLHF; abundance: -; d_gene: -; len: 13; j_gene: TRBJ1-6; v_gene: TRBV14
CDR3nt: TGTGCCAGCAGCCCCCTCGCTGGGGTAGGGGGCGAGCAGTACTTC; CDR3aa: CASSPLAGVGGEQYF; abundance: -; d_gene: -; len: 15; j_gene: TRBJ2-7; v_gene: TRBV11-2
CDR3nt: TGTGCCAGCAGCCCAGGAGGGGGATCGGACACCATATATTTT; CDR3aa: CASSPGGGSDTIYF; abundance: -; d_gene: -; len: 14; j_gene: TRBJ1-3; v_gene: TRBV7-3
CDR3nt: TGTGCCAGCAGCTACGGGCCGGCCTATAATGAAAAACTGTTTTTT; CDR3aa: CASSYGPAYNEKLFF; abundance: -; d_gene: -; len: 15; j_gene: TRBJ1-4; v_gene: TRBV7-2
CDR3nt: TGTGCCAGCAGCTTGGGGAGGGTTGGCCACAATGAGCAGTTCTTC; CDR3aa: CASSLGRVGHNEQFF; abundance: -; d_gene: TRBD2; len: 15; j_gene: TRBJ2-1; v_gene: TRBV11-2
CDR3nt: TGTGCCAGTAGTGACCCCAGGGGGTTGCAAGAGACCCAGTACTTC; CDR3aa: CASSDPRGLQETQYF; abundance: -; d_gene: TRBD1; len: 15; j_gene: TRBJ2-5; v_gene: TRBV19
CDR3nt: TGTGCCAGCAGGCTTCGGGACCCCAGAGAGACCCAGTACTTC; CDR3aa: CASRLRDPRETQYF; abundance: -; d_gene: -; len: 14; j_gene: TRBJ2-5; v_gene: TRBV7-2
CDR3nt: TGTGCCAGCTTGCGGACAGCCGGAAACACCATATATTTT; CDR3aa: CASLRTAGNTIYF; abundance: medium-sized; d_gene: -; len: 13; j_gene: TRBJ1-3; v_gene: TRBV21-1
CDR3nt: TGCGCCAGCAGTGAGTCGAGGGCTACGCAGTATTTT; CDR3aa: CASSESRATQYF; abundance: -; d_gene: -; len: 12; j_gene: TRBJ2-3; v_gene: TRBV10-1
CDR3nt: TGTGCCTGGTCCCGGGACGGCCCCACAGATACGCAGTATTTT; CDR3aa: CAWSRDGPTDTQYF; abundance: -; d_gene: -; len: 14; j_gene: TRBJ2-3; v_gene: TRBV30
CDR3nt: TGTGCCATCGGCGGGCGTAACTCCTACGAGCAGTACTTC; CDR3aa: CAIGGRNSYEQYF; abundance: -; d_gene: -; len: 13; j_gene: TRBJ2-7; v_gene: TRBV10-3
CDR3nt: TGTGCCAGCAGCTTAGGCGGGGGGAGGAACACCATATATTTT; CDR3aa: CASSLGGGRNTIYF; abundance: -; d_gene: -; len: 14; j_gene: TRBJ1-3; v_gene: TRBV13
CDR3nt: TGTGCCAGTAACGAGAATTATGGCTACACCTTC; CDR3aa: CASNENYGYTF; abundance: -; d_gene: -; len: 11; j_gene: TRBJ1-2; v_gene: TRBV28
CDR3nt: TGTGCCAGCAGCCCGAGAGGAGTCTGGGGCTACACCTTC; CDR3aa: CASSPRGVWGYTF; abundance: -; d_gene: -; len: 13; j_gene: TRBJ1-2; v_gene: TRBV9
CDR3nt: TGCGCCAGCAGCTTGGGGGCCCTCTACGAGCAGTACTTC; CDR3aa: CASSLGALYEQYF; abundance: -; d_gene: -; len: 13; j_gene: TRBJ2-7; v_gene: TRBV5-1
CDR3nt: TGTGCCACCAGTGATTCCGACCAGCCCCAGCATTTT; CDR3aa: CATSDSDQPQHF; abundance: -; d_gene: -; len: 12; j_gene: TRBJ1-5; v_gene: TRBV24-1
CDR3nt: TGCGCCAGCAGCTTGGTGGCTAGCGGACTCTCCTACGAGCAGTACTTC; CDR3aa: CASSLVASGLSYEQYF; abundance: -; d_gene: TRBD2; len: 16; j_gene: TRBJ2-7; v_gene: TRBV5-1
CDR3nt: TGTGCCAGCTCTCCCGGGACAGACTATGGCTACACCTTC; CDR3aa: CASSPGTDYGYTF; abundance: -; d_gene: TRBD1; len: 13; j_gene: TRBJ1-2; v_gene: TRBV18
CDR3nt: TGTGCCAGCAGCGCGGGCCCCTCCTCCAATGAGCAGTTCTTC; CDR3aa: CASSAGPSSNEQFF; abundance: -; d_gene: -; len: 14; j_gene: TRBJ2-1; v_gene: TRBV11-2
CDR3nt: TGTGCCACCAGCCGCCCCTTAGGTTACAGGGTCCATGAAAAACTGTTTTTT; CDR3aa: CATSRPLGYRVHEKLFF; abundance: -; d_gene: -; len: 17; j_gene: TRBJ1-4; v_gene: TRBV15
CDR3nt: TGTGCCACCAGCAGATCTCGGAACACTGAAGCTTTCTTT; CDR3aa: CATSRSRNTEAFF; abundance: -; d_gene: -; len: 13; j_gene: TRBJ1-1; v_gene: TRBV15
CDR3nt: TGTGCCAGCAGAGCGGGGCCCTACAATGAGCAGTTCTTC; CDR3aa: CASRAGPYNEQFF; abundance: -; d_gene: TRBD2; len: 13; j_gene: TRBJ2-1; v_gene: TRBV2
CDR3nt: TGCGCCAGCAGCCAAGATTCCGGCTACGAGCAGTACTTC; CDR3aa: CASSQDSGYEQYF; abundance: -; d_gene: -; len: 13; j_gene: TRBJ2-7; v_gene: TRBV4-3
CDR3nt: TGTGCCAGCAGTCCCCGATGGTCAATTCTAGCGGGGGAGCAGTACTTC; CDR3aa: CASSPRWSILAGEQYF; abundance: -; d_gene: TRBD2; len: 16; j_gene: TRBJ2-7; v_gene: TRBV27
CDR3nt: TGTGCCAGCAGCCCCCGGGGACAGGGGCACGAAAAACTGTTTTTT; CDR3aa: CASSPRGQGHEKLFF; abundance: -; d_gene: TRBD1; len: 15; j_gene: TRBJ1-4; v_gene: TRBV6-5
CDR3nt: TGTGCCAGCAGCTACCGGGACACCCGGTGGGGAAACATTCAGTACTTC; CDR3aa: CASSYRDTRWGNIQYF; abundance: -; d_gene: -; len: 16; j_gene: TRBJ2-4; v_gene: TRBV3-1/TRBV3-2
CDR3nt: TGTGCCAGTAGTATTGAGGGGAATCAGCCCCAGCATTTT; CDR3aa: CASSIEGNQPQHF; abundance: -; d_gene: -; len: 13; j_gene: TRBJ1-5; v_gene: TRBV19
CDR3nt: TGTGCCAGCAGCCGACTCGAGACAGGGGGCGGTGGCTACACCTTC; CDR3aa: CASSRLETGGGGYTF; abundance: -; d_gene: TRBD1; len: 15; j_gene: TRBJ1-2; v_gene: TRBV3-1/TRBV3-2
CDR3nt: TGTGCCAGCAGTGACCTTAACGCGGGACAGGGTGGCTCTTACACCTTC; CDR3aa: CASSDLNAGQGGSYTF; abundance: -; d_gene: TRBD1; len: 16; j_gene: TRBJ1-2; v_gene: TRBV28
CDR3nt: TGCGCCAGCAGCCATTTTGGCAGGGACTATGGCTACACCTTC; CDR3aa: CASSHFGRDYGYTF; abundance: -; d_gene: -; len: 14; j_gene: TRBJ1-2; v_gene: TRBV4-1
CDR3nt: TGTGCCAGCAGCACCCCTAGCGGGAACACCGGGGAGCTGTTTTTT; CDR3aa: CASSTPSGNTGELFF; abundance: -; d_gene: TRBD2; len: 15; j_gene: TRBJ2-2; v_gene: TRBV7-8
CDR3nt: TGTGCCAGCAGCCCCGCCGGGACTCTTAACACCGGGGAGCTGTTTTTT; CDR3aa: CASSPAGTLNTGELFF; abundance: -; d_gene: -; len: 16; j_gene: TRBJ2-2; v_gene: TRBV6-2/TRBV6-3
CDR3nt: TGTGCCAGCAGACCCGGGGACGTCGAGGGGGAAGCTTTCTTT; CDR3aa: CASRPGDVEGEAFF; abundance: -; d_gene: -; len: 14; j_gene: TRBJ1-1; v_gene: TRBV6-5
CDR3nt: TGTGCCAGCTCAGCCCAGAAACAAGAGACCCAGTACTTC; CDR3aa: CASSAQKQETQYF; abundance: -; d_gene: -; len: 13; j_gene: TRBJ2-5; v_gene: TRBV18